These 30 T cell receptor beta chains were sequenced from one sample in a study of blood T cells in healthy people across ages. Then a second PCR, running about 6 to 12 cycles, was carried out with a sample-barcoded 5' primer and a J-beta primer mix. Each CDR3 protein gets one entry after TCRdb re-called the 5' RACE reads with MiXCR. Of about 1,400,000 distinct CDR3 sequences detected, approximately 59% appear once; the ten largest clones hold more than 6%. The specimen was blood. These receptors were taken from a man aged 18-30 years in good health.

This clonotype has just a few counts. The chain couples TRBV25-1 to TRBJ1-1; D remains unclear. The CDR3 sequence is 15 residues long. Germline V CDR1 and CDR2: MGHDK, SYGVNS. The germline V and J ends were trimmed by 2 bases and 0 bases, with 10 bases remaining between them. As DNA, the CDR3 is TGTGCCAGCAGTGAAGGGTCAGGTATGAACACTGAAGCTTTCTTT. It specifies CASSEGSGMNTEAFF. Full variable domain (remainder filled in from reference TRBV25-1 and TRBJ1-1): EADIYQTPRYLVIGTGKKITLECSQTMGHDKMYWYQQDPGMELHLIHYSYGVNSTEKGDLSSESTVSRIRTEHFPLTLESARPSHTSQYLCASSEGSGMNTEAFFGQGTRLTVV.

The chain employs TRBV4-1 and TRBJ1-4, with D perhaps matching TRBD1 (5 bases). Germline CDR1 is MGHRA and CDR2 is YSYEKL. Trimming shortened V by 0 bases and J by 8 bases, and 19 bases separated the two germline ends. CDR3 size: 17 residues. CDR3 sequence: CASSQEDHRPVNEKLFF. The CDR3 coding sequence is TGCGCCAGCAGCCAAGAAGATCACAGGCCGGTGAACGAAAAACTGTTTTTT.

This rearrangement joins TRBV6-4 to TRBJ2-6, with D possibly matching TRBD1 (6 bases). V lost 4 bases to trimming and J lost 0 bases, with 10 bases between them. CDR1 is MRHNA and CDR2 is SNTAGT in the germline V gene. This CDR3 is built from 16 residues. The CDR3 here is CASSGNRASGANVLTF. Written as DNA, the CDR3 is TGTGCCAGCAGTGGAAACAGGGCCTCTGGGGCCAACGTCCTGACTTTC.

The gene calls are TRBV4-1 and TRBJ1-5; the D is unclear. The CDR3 loop spans 13 amino acids. V was cut by 4 bases and J by 6 bases, with 10 bases left in between. Germline V CDR1 and CDR2: MGHRA, YSYEKL. The CDR3 coding sequence is TGCGCCAGCAGCCGAGGTTTGAGTCAGCCCCAGCATTTT. This codes for CASSRGLSQPQHF.

This clonotype was seen more than once but under ten times. This chain joins TRBV12-3 or TRBV12-4 and TRBJ2-5, with TRBD2 identical over 11 bases. Trimming at V came to 7 bases and at J to 5 bases, leaving 3 bases not matched to a gene. CDR3 size: 13 residues. CDR3 sequence reads: CASTSSGRETQYF. The CDR3, as DNA: TGTGCCAGCACGTCTAGCGGGAGGGAGACCCAGTACTTC.

The gene calls are TRBV4-3 and TRBJ2-3, with D uncertain. The CDR3 runs to 14 residues. V was cut by 0 bases and J by 2 bases, with 6 bases left in between. Germline assignment: CDR1 LGHNA and CDR2 YSLEER. CDR3 loop: CASSQDRITDTQYF. CDR3 DNA sequence: TGCGCCAGCAGCCAAGACAGGATCACAGATACGCAGTATTTT.

J is TRBJ1-4 and V is TRBV10-3, with D tentatively TRBD1 (6 bases). Looked up from germline, CDR1 is ENHRY and CDR2 is SYGVKD. Trimming stripped 8 bases from V and 7 bases from J, with 11 bases between. This CDR3 is built from 12 residues. CDR3 nucleotides: TGTGCCATCCGGGGGGCGGGTGAAAAACTGTTTTTT. Translation: CAIRGAGEKLFF.

The table lists this clonotype with a few counts. The chain is built from TRBV12-3 or TRBV12-4 and TRBJ2-4; D gene ambiguous. V was shortened by 4 bases and J by 1 base, with 11 bases between the two germline ends. This CDR3 region has 15 residues. In DNA, the CDR3 is TGTGCCAGCAGTTGGAGTGAAAGCGCCAAAAACATTCAGTACTTC. Residues: CASSWSESAKNIQYF.

This clonotype showed up just once. The V call is TRBV20-1, the J call TRBJ2-4; D remains ambiguous. The end of the DNA is better explained by TRBJ2-7, so the J call may be wrong. This CDR3 contains 11 residues. The V gene's germline CDR1 is DFQATT and CDR2 SNEGSKA (reference sequence). The CDR3 loop reads CSAPREYEQYF. The CDR3 bases are TGCAGTGCCCCTCGAGAGTACGAGCAGTACTTC.

J is TRBJ1-1 and V is TRBV27; D is unclear. V lost 6 bases, J lost 1 base, and 12 bases lay in between. This CDR3 comprises 14 residues. Germline V gene lookup returns CDR1 MNHEY and CDR2 SMNVEV (reference sequence). The CDR3 spells CASSLQAWNTEAFF. CDR3 coding DNA: TGTGCCAGCAGCCTTCAGGCCTGGAACACTGAAGCTTTCTTT.

CDR3 in DNA: TGTGCCAGCAGCCAACTCGAGGGAGTCCAGTACTTC. Protein product: CASSQLEGVQYF. The chain joins TRBV7-8 to TRBJ2-5; TRBD2 might be the D (5 bases). CDR1 is SGHVS, CDR2 FQNEAQ, per germline. CDR3 length: 12 residues. V was trimmed by 5 bases and J by 10 bases, leaving 14 bases between them.

The chain joins TRBV12-3 or TRBV12-4 to TRBJ1-2; D is uncertain. Trimming shortened V by 7 bases and J by 3 bases, and 9 bases separated the two germline ends. CDR3 size: 12 residues. Here the CDR3 reads CASTDGYYGYTF. The CDR3 DNA follows: TGTGCCAGCACTGACGGATACTATGGCTACACCTTC.

This clonotype occurred once. This chain uses TRBV28 with TRBJ1-2, with D perhaps matching TRBD1 (6 bases). CDR3 length: 13 residues. Germline CDR1 is MDHEN and CDR2 is SYDVKM. The V gene lost 2 bases and the J gene lost 8 bases, with 12 bases spanning the gap. DNA of the CDR3: TGTGCCAGCAGTTTAGCCAGGGGCGGAGGCTACACCTTC. Its protein is CASSLARGGGYTF.

The V call is TRBV12-3 or TRBV12-4, the J call TRBJ2-7; D is unresolved. Trimming left V 5 bases short and J 3 bases short, with 11 bases between. The CDR3 loop spans 13 amino acids. CDR3: CASSPTLGYEQYF. CDR3 sequence (DNA): TGTGCCAGCAGTCCGACTTTAGGCTACGAGCAGTACTTC.

This clonotype was seen a handful of times. The rearrangement uses TRBV15 and TRBJ2-7, with D perhaps TRBD1 or TRBD2 (5 bases each). CDR1 and CDR2 (germline): LNHNV, YYDKDF (reference sequence). The CDR3 has 14 amino acids. Trimming pared 9 bases from V and 7 bases from J, leaving 22 bases between. CDR3 amino acids: CATSPWGNPGEQYF. CDR3 coding DNA: TGTGCCACTTCCCCGTGGGGGAATCCTGGGGAGCAGTACTTC.

The count of this clonotype is one. The V gene is TRBV12-3 or TRBV12-4, the J gene TRBJ1-1, with 9 positions matching TRBD1. V trimming: 2 bases; J trimming: 5 bases; junction bases outside the gene matches: 12. The CDR3 is made up of 17 amino acids. This CDR3 is CASSLPTTGGRRTEAFF. The CDR3 bases are TGTGCCAGCAGTTTACCCACCACAGGGGGCCGGAGGACTGAAGCTTTCTTT.

The rearrangement joins TRBV7-9 to TRBJ2-7; possible D gene TRBD2, 7 bases. V lost 5 bases to trimming and J lost 7 bases, with 18 bases between them. The CDR3 consists of 14 residues. Germline CDR1 SEHNR, CDR2 FQNEAQ (reference sequence). The chain's CDR3 is CASSTGGLLGEQYF. The CDR3 DNA follows: TGTGCCAGCAGCACGGGGGGCCTCCTCGGGGAGCAGTACTTC.

In this sample, this clonotype turned up a few times. The rearrangement uses TRBV10-3 and TRBJ2-1; 7 bases map to TRBD1. Trimming took 11 bases from V and 8 from J; bases not matched to a gene: 12. The germline gives CDR1 ENHRY, CDR2 SYGVKD. There are 13 residues in the CDR3. CDR3 bases: TGTGCCGTACGGACAGGTGGGGCCGATGAGCAGTTCTTC. Translating it yields CAVRTGGADEQFF.

This clonotype was seen more than once but under ten times. The J gene is TRBJ1-5, the V gene TRBV5-1, with a weak D call TRBD1 (5 bases). Germline CDR1 SGHRS, CDR2 YFSETQ. Trimming removed 4 bases from V and 5 bases from J, with 10 bases in between. The CDR3 extends over 13 amino acids. CDR3 loop: CASSVSGHQPQHF. The CDR3 DNA sequence: TGCGCCAGCAGCGTGTCGGGGCATCAGCCCCAGCATTTT.

This sequence joins TRBV7-9 and TRBJ1-1; perhaps TRBD1 as D (5 bases). CDR1 is SEHNR, CDR2 FQNEAQ, per germline (reference sequence). There are 13 residues in the CDR3. Between the trimmed V and J ends, which lost 8 bases and 5 bases, there was a span of 15 bases. The CDR3 reads CASGLGVGTEAFF. CDR3 DNA: TGTGCCAGCGGGCTGGGGGTGGGGACTGAAGCTTTCTTT.

The chain combines TRBV7-2 with TRBJ2-7, with no clear D. This CDR3 has 11 amino acids. Looked up from germline, CDR1 is SGHTA and CDR2 is FQGNSA. V gave up 5 bases and J gave up 9 bases, with 11 bases separating them. The CDR3 DNA reads as TGTGCCAGCAGCCCTGGGTCGTTGCAGTACTTC. Translated, it gives CASSPGSLQYF. Full variable domain (missing parts from reference TRBV7-2 and TRBJ2-7): GAGVSQSPSNKVTEKGKDVELRCDPISGHTALYWYRQSLGQGLEFLIYFQGNSAPDKSGLPSDRFSAERTGGSVSTLTIQRTQQEDSAVYLCASSPGSLQYFGPGTRLTVT.

This clonotype has a handful of counts. The gene calls are TRBV3-1 and TRBJ1-4; D unresolved. Between the trimmed V and J ends, which lost 1 base and 5 bases, there was a span of 14 bases. Germline lookup yields CDR1 LGHDT and CDR2 YNNKEL (reference sequence). This CDR3 spans 16 amino acids. The CDR3 reads CASSQGGRGPNEKLFF. In DNA form, the CDR3 reads TGTGCCAGCAGCCAAGGAGGGCGAGGACCCAATGAAAAACTGTTTTTT.

This chain uses TRBV4-3 with TRBJ2-1; TRBD1 is a possible D gene (6 bases). The CDR3 sequence is 17 residues long. The germline V and J ends were trimmed by 2 bases and 6 bases, with 20 bases remaining between them. Germline loops: CDR1 LGHNA, CDR2 YSLEER. The CDR3 loop reads CASSQIGQPNPINEQFF. CDR3 nucleotides: TGCGCCAGCAGCCAAATAGGACAGCCAAATCCTATCAATGAGCAGTTCTTC.

The chain has TRBV6-2 or TRBV6-3 and TRBJ2-7; maybe TRBD1 (6 bases). Between the trimmed V and J ends, which lost 7 bases and 4 bases, there was a span of 14 bases. Germline V gene sequence: CDR1 MNHEY, CDR2 SVGEGT. This CDR3 is built from 13 residues. CDR3: CASKWPGAYEQYF. DNA of the CDR3: TGTGCCAGCAAGTGGCCAGGGGCGTACGAGCAGTACTTC.

This chain links TRBV20-1 with TRBJ2-1; 8 positions agree with TRBD1. The end of the DNA fits TRBJ2-7 better, so the J call may be wrong. Per germline, CDR1 DFQATT and CDR2 SNEGSKA (reference sequence). The CDR3 is made up of 14 amino acids. CDR3 in amino acids: CSARDFQGAHEQYF. CDR3 nucleotides: TGCAGTGCTAGAGACTTTCAGGGGGCACACGAGCAGTACTTC.

This clonotype was counted between two and nine times. The chain couples TRBV27 to TRBJ2-6; D gene ambiguous. This CDR3 region has 14 residues. V was pared by 11 bases and J by 0 bases, with 11 bases between. Germline loops: CDR1 MNHEY, CDR2 SMNVEV (reference sequence). The CDR3 DNA reads as TGTGCCGCCGGCGGCTACTCTGGGGCCAACGTCCTGACTTTC. This encodes CAAGGYSGANVLTF.

The chain links TRBV6-2 or TRBV6-3 to TRBJ2-1; D assignment may be TRBD1 or TRBD2 (5 bases each). The DNA end favors TRBJ2-7, so the J call may be wrong. Germline assignment: CDR1 MNHEY and CDR2 SVGEGT. The CDR3 is 15 amino acids. The chain's CDR3 is CASTSGPSSYNEQYF. The CDR3 DNA reads TGTGCCAGCACCTCGGGACCGTCCTCCTACAATGAGCAGTACTTC.

The V gene is TRBV12-3 or TRBV12-4, the J gene TRBJ1-5; 7 bases align to TRBD1. The CDR3 contains 14 residues. The V segment lost 4 bases and the J segment 4 bases; nucleotides outside the gene matches: 4. The CDR3 loop reads CASSWGQRNQPQHF. CDR3 DNA sequence: TGTGCCAGCAGTTGGGGACAGAGAAATCAGCCCCAGCATTTT.

The chain joins TRBV2 to TRBJ2-5; maybe TRBD1 (5 bases). The length of the CDR3 is 13 residues. Germline-derived CDR1 and CDR2 are SNHLY and FYNNEI. V was clipped by 5 bases and J by 2 bases, with 9 bases between them. The CDR3 region is CASSTQVQETQYF. CDR3 nucleotides: TGTGCCAGCAGTACACAGGTTCAAGAGACCCAGTACTTC.

V usage is TRBV29-1 and J usage is TRBJ2-5; 7 bases map to TRBD2. Gene TRBJ2-7 matches the end of the DNA better, so the J call may be wrong. Germline values: CDR1 SQVTM, CDR2 ANQGSEA. This CDR3 region has 14 residues. This CDR3 is CSVEEASGTYEQYF. CDR3 in DNA: TGCAGCGTTGAAGAGGCTAGCGGAACCTACGAGCAGTACTTC.